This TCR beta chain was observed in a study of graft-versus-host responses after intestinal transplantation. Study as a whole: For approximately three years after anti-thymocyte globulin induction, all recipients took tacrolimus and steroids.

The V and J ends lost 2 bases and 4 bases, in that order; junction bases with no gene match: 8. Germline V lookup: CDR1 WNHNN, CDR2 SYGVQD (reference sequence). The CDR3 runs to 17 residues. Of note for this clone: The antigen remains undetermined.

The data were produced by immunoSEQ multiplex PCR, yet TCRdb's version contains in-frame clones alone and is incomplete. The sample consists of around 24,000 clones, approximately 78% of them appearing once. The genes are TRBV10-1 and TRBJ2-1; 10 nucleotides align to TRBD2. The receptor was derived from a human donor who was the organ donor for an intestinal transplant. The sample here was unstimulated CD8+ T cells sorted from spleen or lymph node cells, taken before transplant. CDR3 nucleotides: TGCGCCAGCAGTGAGCCGTCTAGCGGGAGTTCTTACAATGAGCAGTTCTTC. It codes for CASSEPSSGSSYNEQFF.